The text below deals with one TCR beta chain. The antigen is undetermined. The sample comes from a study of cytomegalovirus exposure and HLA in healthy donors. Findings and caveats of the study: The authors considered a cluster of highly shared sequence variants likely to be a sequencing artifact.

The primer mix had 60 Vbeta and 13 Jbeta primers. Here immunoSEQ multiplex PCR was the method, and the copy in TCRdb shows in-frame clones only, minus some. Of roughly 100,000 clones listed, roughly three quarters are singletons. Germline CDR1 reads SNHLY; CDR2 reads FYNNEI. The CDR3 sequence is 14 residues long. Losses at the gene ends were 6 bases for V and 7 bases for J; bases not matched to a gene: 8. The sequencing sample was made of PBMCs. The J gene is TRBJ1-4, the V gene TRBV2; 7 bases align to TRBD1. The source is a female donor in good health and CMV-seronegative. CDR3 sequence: CASRRDRWSEKLFF. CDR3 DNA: TGTGCCAGCAGACGGGACAGATGGAGTGAAAAACTGTTTTTT.